This TCR beta chain is from a study of cytomegalovirus exposure and HLA in healthy donors. The PCR was carried out with 60 Vbeta primers and 13 Jbeta primers. The repertoire was sequenced with immunoSEQ multiplex PCR; TCRdb's copy has only in-frame clones and lacks some. The sample includes around 53,000 clones, around 70% seen only once; the top ten take about 3.1%. This clonotype was sampled from a man younger than 35 in good health and CMV-seronegative. Sequenced material: PBMCs.

CDR3 amino acids: CAFRSDTGELFF. DNA for the CDR3: TGTGCCTTTCGCTCGGACACCGGGGAGCTGTTTTTT. The V gene is TRBV30, the J gene TRBJ2-2; D unresolved. The CDR3 has 12 residues. Germline-derived CDR1 and CDR2 are GTSNPN and SVGIG (reference sequence). Trimming removed 7 bases from V and 3 bases from J, with 9 bases in between.